The entry below describes one TCR beta chain. Its antigen remains unknown. The data originate from a study of T cell responses to AZD1222 COVID-19 vaccine. TCRdb's table, derived via immunoSEQ multiplex PCR, lists solely in-frame clones and lacks some. This table has about 120,000 clones, 75% to 90% appearing once. Notes on the study in general: There were mostly white British donors and more females than males, and clonal diversity was possibly underestimated.

The receptor was derived from an adult in good health. The sequences come from peripheral blood, collected on day 0 of MenACWY control vaccination.

The CDR3 DNA sequence: TGTGCCAGCAGTGATTTTAGCCAGGGTCGTGGCTATGGCTACACCTTC. Protein sequence: CASSDFSQGRGYGYTF. The chain links TRBV25-1 to TRBJ1-2; possible D gene TRBD1, 5 bases. V was pared by 3 bases and J by 4 bases, with 18 bases between. This CDR3 has 16 amino acids. CDR1 is MGHDK and CDR2 is SYGVNS in the germline V gene.